This TCR beta chain comes out of a study of T cell clonotyping in hematopoietic cell transplantation. At the level of the study: Cytoreduction preceded collection of pretransplant recipient samples.

The assay was immunoSEQ multiplex PCR, and TCRdb's table has in-frame clones only and misses some. In the table there are 46,000 or so clones, approximately 84% of which are singletons. Time point reported: recipient sample about 28 days before transplant, after cytoreduction. The V and J ends lost 2 bases and 6 bases, in that order; junction bases with no gene match: 6. From germline, CDR1 is SGHDT and CDR2 YYEEEE. The CDR3 runs 15 residues. This sequence was found in a man between 60 and 75 years old with biphenotypic leukemia. Some clones in this sample may be carry-over from other donors' samples. Sequencing used peripheral blood mononuclear cells, obtained before stem cell transplant. The rearrangement uses TRBV5-6 and TRBJ1-2, with 11 bases fitting TRBD1. CDR3 sequence: CASSFWTGGRDGYTF. The CDR3 DNA reads TGTGCCAGCAGCTTCTGGACAGGGGGCAGGGATGGCTACACCTTC.